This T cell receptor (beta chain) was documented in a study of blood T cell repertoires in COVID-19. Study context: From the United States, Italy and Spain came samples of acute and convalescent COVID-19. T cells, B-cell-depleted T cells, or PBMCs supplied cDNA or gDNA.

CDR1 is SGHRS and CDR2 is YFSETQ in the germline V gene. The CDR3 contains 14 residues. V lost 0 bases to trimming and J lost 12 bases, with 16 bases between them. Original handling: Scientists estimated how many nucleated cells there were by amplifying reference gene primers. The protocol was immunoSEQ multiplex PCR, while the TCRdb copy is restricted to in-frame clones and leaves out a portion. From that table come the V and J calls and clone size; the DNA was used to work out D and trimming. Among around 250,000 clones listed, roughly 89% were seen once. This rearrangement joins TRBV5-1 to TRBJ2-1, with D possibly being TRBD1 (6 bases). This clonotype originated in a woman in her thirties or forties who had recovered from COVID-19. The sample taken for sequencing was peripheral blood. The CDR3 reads CASSLEGYQGLQFF. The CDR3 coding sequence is TGCGCCAGCAGCTTGGAAGGGTACCAGGGGCTGCAGTTCTTC.